This T cell receptor (beta chain) was captured by sequencing in a study of CD8+ T cells in alopecia areata. The overall study: Tofacitinib ran 6 to 18 months, followed by 6 months off drug. Overall study results and limits: Scalp sequencing also captures normal skin's resident alphabeta T cells. Lesional scalp, especially alopecia totalis/universalis, showed higher clonality than normal scalp.

cDNA prepared by RNA extraction and subsequent reverse transcription served as the template for sequencing. The assay was immunoSEQ multiplex PCR, and TCRdb's table has in-frame clones only and misses some. Here the sample spans roughly 150,000 clones, 80% to 90% being singletons. To note about this clone: Its cognate antigen is unknown.

Germline CDR1 and CDR2: LNHDA and SQIVND (reference sequence). V was pared by 5 bases and J by 2 bases, with 5 bases of the junction left unmatched. CDR3 size: 15 residues. The genes are TRBV19 and TRBJ2-1, with 8 bases aligning to TRBD2. This receptor was taken from a human donor with alopecia areata. The specimen comprised CD8+ T cells sorted from blood, sampled at week 0. Here the CDR3 reads CASSEAGGPYNEQFF. CDR3 nucleotides: TGTGCCAGTAGTGAGGCGGGAGGCCCCTACAATGAGCAGTTCTTC.